This TCR beta chain was observed in a study of cytomegalovirus exposure and HLA in healthy donors. General study points: Sequencing depth roughly uniform across donors was assumed in presence/absence analyses.

This clone has more than one count but fewer than ten. Its antigen is undetermined. This CDR3 spans 19 amino acids. With 3 bases clipped from V and 0 bases from J, the junction kept 12 bases outside the gene matches. Looked up from germline, CDR1 is SEHNR and CDR2 is FQNEAQ (reference sequence). The PCR was carried out with 60 Vbeta primers and 13 Jbeta primers. Generated by immunoSEQ multiplex PCR, the TCRdb table keeps only in-frame clones and is missing some. The sample yields a few hundred thousand clones, roughly 79% seen once. The TCR originated in a man aged 18 to 30 in good health and CMV-seronegative. The rearrangement links TRBV7-9 to TRBJ2-1, with 9 bases lining up with TRBD2. Material for sequencing was PBMCs. The CDR3 sequence: CASSFPMDSGGSSYNEQFF. Here the CDR3 DNA reads TGTGCCAGCAGCTTCCCCATGGATAGCGGGGGTAGCTCCTACAATGAGCAGTTCTTC.